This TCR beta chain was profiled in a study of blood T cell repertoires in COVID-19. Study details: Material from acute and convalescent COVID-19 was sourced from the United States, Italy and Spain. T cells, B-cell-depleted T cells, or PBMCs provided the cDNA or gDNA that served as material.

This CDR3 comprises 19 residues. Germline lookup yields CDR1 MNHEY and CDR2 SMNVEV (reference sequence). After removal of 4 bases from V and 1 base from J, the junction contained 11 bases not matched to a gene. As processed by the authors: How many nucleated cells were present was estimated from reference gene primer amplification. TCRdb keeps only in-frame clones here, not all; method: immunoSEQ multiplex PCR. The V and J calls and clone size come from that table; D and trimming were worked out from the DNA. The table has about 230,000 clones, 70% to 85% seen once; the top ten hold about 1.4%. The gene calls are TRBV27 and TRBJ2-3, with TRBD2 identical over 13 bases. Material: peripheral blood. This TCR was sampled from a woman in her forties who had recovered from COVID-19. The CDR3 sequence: CASSSRLAGGRLGTDTQYF. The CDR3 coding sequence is TGTGCCAGCAGTTCACGACTAGCGGGGGGCAGGTTGGGCACAGATACGCAGTATTTT.